A single T cell receptor beta chain is shown here with its context. Its antigen target is currently unknown. Per-base qualities were not stored, and no clone one base away is much larger. At one collaborating source in Seattle, patients were enrolled during active infection and were followed longitudinally through the course of disease. Whole blood was collected in K2EDTA tubes by collaborating institutions according to the institutions' own protocols. For TCRbeta analysis, collaborators shipped samples as frozen whole blood, isolated PBMCs, or DNA extracted from either of those sample types. The data belong to a study of blood T cell repertoires in COVID-19 (dated by TCRdb to 2018 to 2020). In terms of the full investigation: Collaborator samples came from the United States, Italy and Spain and covered acute and convalescent phases of COVID-19. The samples were drawn from the first 160 participants of the ongoing ImmuneRACE study and from 1,254 subjects provided by 6 global collaborators. A de-identified subject ID, COVID-19 status, age in years and sex were almost always included in the sample metadata. Where available, HLA class I and class II types were taken from metadata supplied by the sample provider and were not determined by assay-based typing. The repertoires were made available in a free public database intended to serve as a resource for research on the immune response to SARS-CoV-2. The material from the prospective study consisted of cDNA or gDNA derived from T cells, B-cell-depleted T cells, or PBMCs. The dataset comprised deeply sampled blood TCRbeta repertoires from subjects exposed to, actively infected with, or recovered from COVID-19. Results and caveats for the whole study, not just this receptor: The quantity of clinical and demographic metadata differed by source and by participant and was supplied without curation.

V is cut back by 0 bases and J by 3 bases, with 14 bases in the junction unmatched. Reading the germline V gene gives CDR1 MNHEY and CDR2 SVGEGT. The cysteine opens and the phenylalanine closes a CDR3 of 18 amino acids. CDR3 DNA is the only sequence kept; it has 54 bases, read in frame from the first base. TCRbeta CDR3 regions were amplified from genomic DNA by means of the immunoSEQ Assay, a bias-controlled multiplex PCR. Under the source paper's analysis protocol: The number of nucleated cells in each sample was estimated from the amplification of reference gene primers within the assay. Sequence reads were collapsed and filtered to measure the absolute abundance of every unique TCRbeta CDR3 rearrangement. For each sample, productive Simpson clonality was calculated by taking the square root of Simpson's diversity index across productive rearrangements. Sourced from immuneACCESS, this table was stored by TCRdb with only in-frame sequences that have V and J called. A share of the clones is absent; for the studies checked, an unresolved V gene accounts for under half, and the remainder has no known explanation. V and J calls plus clone size are reproduced from that table; the DNA served to infer D and trimming. Within this sample are under 110,000 clones, with about 79% of them counted one time only. The top ten hold around 6.2% of the sample.

The sequence was obtained from a man older than 75 with COVID-19, enrolled during active disease. The chain links TRBV6-2 or TRBV6-3 with TRBJ2-7; 7 of the junction bases match TRBD1. Sequenced sample: peripheral blood. The sequenced DNA is TGTGCCAGCAGTTACTCGATTTTCTCGGGACAGACAAACTACGAGCAGTACTTC. Its translation reads: CASSYSIFSGQTNYEQYF.